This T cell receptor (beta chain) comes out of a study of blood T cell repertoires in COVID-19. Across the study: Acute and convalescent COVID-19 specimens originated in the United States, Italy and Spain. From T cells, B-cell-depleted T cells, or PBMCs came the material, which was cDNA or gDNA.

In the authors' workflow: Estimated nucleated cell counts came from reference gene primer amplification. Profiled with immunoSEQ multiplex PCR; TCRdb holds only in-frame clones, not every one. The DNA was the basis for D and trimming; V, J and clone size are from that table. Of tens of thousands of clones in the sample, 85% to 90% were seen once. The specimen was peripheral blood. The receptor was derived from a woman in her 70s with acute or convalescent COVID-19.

The CDR3 coding sequence is TGTGCCTGGAATCCCGGGACAGGTCCCCGAGATACGCAGTATTTT. This translates into CAWNPGTGPRDTQYF. This chain uses TRBV30 with TRBJ2-3; TRBD1 matches 8 bases. The CDR3 spans 15 residues. CDR1 and CDR2 (germline): GTSNPN, SVGIG (reference sequence). J was trimmed by 5 bases and V by 4 bases; bases with no gene match: 11. Full variable domain (rest looked up from reference TRBV30 and TRBJ2-3): SQTIHQWPATLVQPVGSPLSLECTVEGTSNPNLYWYRQAAGRGLQLLFYSVGIGQISSEVPQNLSASRPQDRQFILSSKKLLLSDSGFYLCAWNPGTGPRDTQYFGPGTRLTVL.